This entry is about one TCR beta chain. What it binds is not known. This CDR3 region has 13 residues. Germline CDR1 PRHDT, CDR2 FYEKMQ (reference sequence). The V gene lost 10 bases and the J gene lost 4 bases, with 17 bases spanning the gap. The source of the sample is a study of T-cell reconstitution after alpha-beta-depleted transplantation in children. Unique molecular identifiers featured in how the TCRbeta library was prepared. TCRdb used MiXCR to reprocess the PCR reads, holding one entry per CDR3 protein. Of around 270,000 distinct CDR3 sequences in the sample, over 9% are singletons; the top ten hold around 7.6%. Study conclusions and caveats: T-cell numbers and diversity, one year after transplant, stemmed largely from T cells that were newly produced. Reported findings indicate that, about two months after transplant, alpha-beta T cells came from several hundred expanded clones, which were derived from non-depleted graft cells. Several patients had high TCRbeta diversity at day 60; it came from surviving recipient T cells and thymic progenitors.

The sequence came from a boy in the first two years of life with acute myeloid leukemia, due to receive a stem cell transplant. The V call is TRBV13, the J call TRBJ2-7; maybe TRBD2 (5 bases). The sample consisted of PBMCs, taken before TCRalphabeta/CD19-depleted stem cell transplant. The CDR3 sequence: CAMSFGVPYEQYF. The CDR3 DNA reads TGTGCCATGAGCTTCGGGGTCCCATACGAGCAGTACTTC.